The 16 T cell receptor beta chains listed next were all sequenced from one sample in a study of CD8+ T cells in alopecia areata. Extraction of RNA preceded its reverse transcription into cDNA, which served as the sequencing template. TCRdb's table, derived via immunoSEQ multiplex PCR, lists solely in-frame clones and lacks some. Among roughly 210,000 clones listed, over 40% were seen once. Regarding treatment: oral pan-JAK inhibitor, 5-10 mg twice daily. Sequencing used CD4+ T cells sorted from blood, obtained at approximately week 36, from a patient treated with tofacitinib. The receptors shown here come from a human donor with alopecia areata.

V usage is TRBV4-1 and J usage is TRBJ2-4; D is ambiguous. Germline CDR1 reads MGHRA; CDR2 reads YSYEKL. Between the trimmed V and J ends, which lost 0 bases and 0 bases, there was a span of 15 bases. CDR3 length equals 18 residues. This CDR3 reads CASSQEASAALAKNIQYF. In nucleotides, the CDR3 is TGCGCCAGCAGCCAAGAAGCATCAGCCGCCCTAGCCAAAAACATTCAGTACTTC.

The DNA for the CDR3 is TGTGCCAGCAGAGGGGGACCGAACACTGAAGCTTTCTTT. It is translated as CASRGGPNTEAFF. The chain has TRBV28 and TRBJ1-1, with a possible D match to TRBD1 (6 bases). The CDR3 spans 13 residues. Germline V gene lookup returns CDR1 MDHEN and CDR2 SYDVKM. Trimming removed 6 bases at V and 1 base at J, with 9 bases between.

This chain uses TRBV5-1 with TRBJ2-7, with D perhaps TRBD2 (5 bases). V dropped 0 bases and J dropped 9 bases, with 19 bases sitting between them. The germline CDR1 and CDR2 sequences are SGHRS and YFSETQ. There are 15 residues in the CDR3. The CDR3 DNA sequence: TGCGCCAGCAGCTTGGCCGTTGGCAGCGGAGGCGTGCAGTACTTC. Its translation: CASSLAVGSGGVQYF.

The chain links TRBV29-1 to TRBJ2-5; no reliable D call. This CDR3 region has 11 residues. Between the trimmed V and J ends, which lost 7 bases and 5 bases, there was a span of 11 bases. The germline V gene has CDR1 SQVTM and CDR2 ANQGSEA. CDR3 nucleotide sequence: TGCAGCGCGGACGTTATTGAGACCCAGTACTTC. It encodes CSADVIETQYF.

This clone was recorded a few times. The gene calls are TRBV5-1 and TRBJ1-1, with 10 bases aligning to TRBD1. The CDR3 extends over 15 amino acids. Germline lookup yields CDR1 SGHRS and CDR2 YFSETQ. V gave up 1 base and J gave up 6 bases; unmatched junction bases: 6. The CDR3 reads CASSLKLGTGAEAFF. The CDR3 nucleotides read TGCGCCAGCAGCTTGAAGCTAGGGACAGGGGCTGAAGCTTTCTTT.

This clone was detected only a few times. V and J are TRBV7-2 and TRBJ2-2; the D gene is possibly TRBD1 (5 bases). V lost 0 bases and J lost 1, with 9 bases in between. Germline CDR1 and CDR2: SGHTA and FQGNSA. This CDR3 comprises 16 residues. The CDR3, as DNA: TGTGCCAGCAGCTTAGCGGGGCCAGGGAACACCGGGGAGCTGTTTTTT. It codes for CASSLAGPGNTGELFF. The full variable domain, with the rest looked up from reference TRBV7-2 and TRBJ2-2, is GAGVSQSPSNKVTEKGKDVELRCDPISGHTALYWYRQSLGQGLEFLIYFQGNSAPDKSGLPSDRFSAERTGGSVSTLTIQRTQQEDSAVYLCASSLAGPGNTGELFFGEGSRLTVL.

This clone has more than one count but fewer than ten. This sequence joins TRBV7-3 and TRBJ2-3; D is ambiguous. Trimming left V 5 bases short and J 4 bases short, with 13 bases between. Germline V gives CDR1 SGHTA, CDR2 FQGTGA. This CDR3 has 14 residues. The CDR3, as DNA: TGTGCCAGCAGCCCCGGATTTGAGGCAGATACGCAGTATTTT. Translation gives CASSPGFEADTQYF.

This chain uses TRBV23-1 with TRBJ2-7; D is unclear. TRBV23-1 is known as an ORF, though its function is uncertain. V gave up 2 bases and J gave up 2 bases, with 28 bases separating them. This CDR3 contains 20 residues. CDR3 sequence reads: CASSQPHRTLNFYVTYEQYF. CDR3 bases: TGCGCCAGCAGTCAACCGCACAGAACGCTTAATTTCTACGTTACCTACGAGCAGTACTTC.

The chain has TRBV5-4 and TRBJ2-1, with 13 bases matching TRBD2. The CDR3 sequence is 15 residues long. V shed 3 bases, J shed 8 bases, and the junction held 5 bases outside the gene matches. Per germline, CDR1 SGHNT and CDR2 YYREEE (reference sequence). The CDR3 here is CASSSGTSGIYEQFF. CDR3 DNA: TGTGCCAGCAGCTCCGGGACTAGCGGGATCTATGAGCAGTTCTTC.

This clone has a count of ten or more. The chain combines TRBV11-2 with TRBJ2-2, with D possibly being TRBD1 (5 bases). The CDR3 length is 15 residues. CDR1 is SGHAT, CDR2 FQNNGV, per germline. The V end lost 2 bases, the J end lost 1 base, and 8 bases lay between the germline ends. The CDR3 DNA reads as TGTGCCAGCAGCTTAAGCCAGGGGAACACCGGGGAGCTGTTTTTT. Protein: CASSLSQGNTGELFF.

This chain uses TRBV30 with TRBJ2-7; TRBD2 might be the D (5 bases). V dropped 3 bases and J dropped 7 bases, with 25 bases sitting between them. The CDR3 contains 16 residues. Germline-derived CDR1 and CDR2 are GTSNPN and SVGIG (reference sequence). The CDR3 nucleotides are TGTGCCTGGAGGCCAAGGACTGGGCCGCTCGGTGGTGAGCAGTACTTC. It yields the protein CAWRPRTGPLGGEQYF.

The sample holds a few counts of this clone. The chain combines TRBV30 with TRBJ1-5; the D gene is possibly TRBD1 (5 bases). The length of the CDR3 is 15 residues. Deletions cut 1 base from V and 0 bases from J, with 10 bases between. The germline gives CDR1 GTSNPN, CDR2 SVGIG (reference sequence). Written as DNA, the CDR3 is TGTGCCTGGAGTGAAGGGGTCACTAGCAATCAGCCCCAGCATTTT. As protein: CAWSEGVTSNQPQHF.

V is TRBV28 and J is TRBJ2-7, with D possibly matching TRBD2 (5 bases). The ends were cut back, 5 bases at V and 0 bases at J, with 14 bases in the middle. The CDR3 runs 15 residues. From germline, CDR1 is MDHEN and CDR2 SYDVKM. The CDR3 is CASSITPRASYEQYF. The DNA of the CDR3 is TGTGCCAGCAGTATTACGCCGCGGGCCTCCTACGAGCAGTACTTC.

This sequence joins TRBV7-9 and TRBJ2-1; possible D gene TRBD1, 5 bases. The germline V gene has CDR1 SEHNR and CDR2 FQNEAQ (reference sequence). V lost 1 base to trimming and J lost 9 bases, with 16 bases between them. The CDR3 length is 15 residues. The CDR3 nucleotides read TGTGCCAGCAGCTTAGGGGCCACAGGCCCACTTGAGCAGTTCTTC. Protein sequence: CASSLGATGPLEQFF.

With respect to this clone: Other DNA sequences in the same sample also yield this CDR3. The CDR3 region has the DNA TGTGCCTGGAGTGTGGCGGGAGGACGTGTCGGGGAGCTGTTTTTT. This sequence encodes CAWSVAGGRVGELFF. V gene TRBV30 combines with J gene TRBJ2-2; 8 bases fit TRBD2. The CDR3 has 15 residues. CDR1 and CDR2 (germline): GTSNPN, SVGIG (reference sequence). J was trimmed by 7 bases and V by 0 bases; bases with no gene match: 7.

The chain has TRBV6-6 and TRBJ1-1; 7 bases line up with TRBD1. Germline CDR1 reads MNHNY; CDR2 reads SVGAGI (reference sequence). V lost 6 bases, J lost 4 bases, and 8 bases stayed unmatched. The CDR3 has 14 amino acids. CDR3 nucleotides: TGTGCCAGCAGCTCGACAGGGCCGACCACTGAAGCTTTCTTT. As protein: CASSSTGPTTEAFF.